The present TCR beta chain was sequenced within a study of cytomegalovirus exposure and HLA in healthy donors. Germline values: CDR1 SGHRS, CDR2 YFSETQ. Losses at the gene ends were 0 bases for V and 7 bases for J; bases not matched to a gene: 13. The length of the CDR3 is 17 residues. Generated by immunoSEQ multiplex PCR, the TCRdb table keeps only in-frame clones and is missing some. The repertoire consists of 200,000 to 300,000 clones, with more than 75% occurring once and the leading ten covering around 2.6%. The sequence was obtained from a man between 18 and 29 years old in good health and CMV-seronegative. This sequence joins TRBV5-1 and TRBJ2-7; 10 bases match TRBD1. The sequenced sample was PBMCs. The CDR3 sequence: CASSLGPGTGDPLEQYF. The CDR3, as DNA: TGCGCCAGCAGCTTGGGGCCCGGGACAGGGGACCCCCTGGAGCAGTACTTC. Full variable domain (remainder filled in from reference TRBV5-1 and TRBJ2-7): KAGVTQTPRYLIKTRGQQVTLSCSPISGHRSVSWYQQTPGQGLQFLFEYFSETQRNKGNFPGRFSGRQFSNSRSEMNVSTLELGDSALYLCASSLGPGTGDPLEQYFGPGTRLTVT.